Listed here are 24 T cell receptor beta chains from one sample, sequenced in a study of T cell responses to AZD1222 COVID-19 vaccine. Sequencing used immunoSEQ multiplex PCR; TCRdb keeps in-frame clones, though not all of them. The sample gives fewer than 200,000 clones, about 87% of which show up once; around 5.8% is in the top ten. The material was peripheral blood, obtained on day 0 of AZD1222 vaccination. The receptors were gathered from an adult in good health.

The J gene is TRBJ2-1, the V gene TRBV24-1; D is undetermined. The V gene lost 3 bases and the J gene lost 9 bases, with 8 bases spanning the gap. The CDR3 has 12 amino acids. Germline CDR1 is KGHDR and CDR2 is SFDVKD. This CDR3 reads CATSDPPTEQFF. The DNA of the CDR3 is TGTGCCACCAGTGATCCGCCCACTGAGCAGTTCTTC.

The CDR3 sequence is CASGRGELFF. The CDR3 coding sequence is TGTGCCAGCGGGAGAGGGGAGCTGTTTTTT. The chain carries TRBV28 and TRBJ2-2; a weak D match, TRBD2 (5 bases). The CDR3 runs 10 residues. Germline V gene lookup returns CDR1 MDHEN and CDR2 SYDVKM. V was trimmed by 8 bases and J by 8 bases, leaving 6 bases between them. Combining the CDR3 with reference TRBV28 and TRBJ2-2 gives the whole variable domain DVKVTQSSRYLVKRTGEKVFLECVQDMDHENMFWYRQDPGLGLRLIYFSYDVKMKEKGDIPEGYSVSREKKERFSLILESASTNQTSMYLCASGRGELFFGEGSRLTVL.

The chain recombines TRBV30 with TRBJ1-2, with TRBD1 matching 7 bases. CDR3 length: 13 residues. Germline V gene lookup returns CDR1 GTSNPN and CDR2 SVGIG (reference sequence). The trim removed 2 bases at V and 4 bases at J, leaving 4 bases unmatched. CDR3 DNA: TGTGCCTGGAGTATCCAGGGGGGCTATGGCTACACCTTC. Translation: CAWSIQGGYGYTF. Combining the CDR3 with reference TRBV30 and TRBJ1-2 gives the whole variable domain SQTIHQWPATLVQPVGSPLSLECTVEGTSNPNLYWYRQAAGRGLQLLFYSVGIGQISSEVPQNLSASRPQDRQFILSSKKLLLSDSGFYLCAWSIQGGYGYTFGSGTRLTVV.

This chain links TRBV7-9 with TRBJ2-1; D unclear. The germline V gene encodes CDR1 SEHNR and CDR2 FQNEAQ (reference sequence). The CDR3 loop spans 12 amino acids. V lost 4 bases and J lost 12, with 13 bases in between. The CDR3: CASSSEEMRQFF. The CDR3 nucleotides are TGTGCCAGCAGCTCCGAGGAGATGAGGCAGTTCTTC.

CDR3 nucleotides: TGCGCCAGCAGCTTGGTAGGCCGAGAGTACAATGAGCAGTTCTTC. Residues: CASSLVGREYNEQFF. The J gene is TRBJ2-1, the V gene TRBV5-1; D is undetermined. Trimming pared 0 bases from V and 4 bases from J, leaving 11 bases between. The length of the CDR3 is 15 residues. Germline CDR1 SGHRS, CDR2 YFSETQ.

The chain employs TRBV28 and TRBJ2-4; TRBD2 matches at 10 bases. Losses at the gene ends were 5 bases for V and 0 bases for J; bases not matched to a gene: 10. The CDR3 has 18 amino acids. CDR1 is MDHEN and CDR2 is SYDVKM in the germline V gene. CDR3 nucleotide sequence: TGTGCCAGCAGTCTCAGCGGGGGGGCAGGCCTAGCCAAAAACATTCAGTACTTC. This translates into CASSLSGGAGLAKNIQYF.

The chain carries TRBV7-2 and TRBJ1-6; D might be TRBD1 (5 bases). The germline gives CDR1 SGHTA, CDR2 FQGNSA. V dropped 7 bases and J dropped 3 bases, with 13 bases sitting between them. The CDR3 spans 15 residues. The CDR3 reads CASTSAGNYNSPLHF. As DNA, the CDR3 is TGTGCCAGCACCTCAGCAGGGAACTATAATTCACCCCTCCACTTT.

This clone came up once. The chain is built from TRBV30 and TRBJ2-2, with 8 bases aligning to TRBD2. This CDR3 region has 14 residues. Looked up from germline, CDR1 is GTSNPN and CDR2 is SVGIG (reference sequence). The J segment lost 5 bases and the V segment lost 5 bases, leaving 7 bases of the junction unmatched. The CDR3 here is CAWDKRGYTGELFF. The CDR3 DNA sequence: TGTGCCTGGGACAAGCGGGGGTATACCGGGGAGCTGTTTTTT.

This clone was detected only once. The chain is built from TRBV5-4 and TRBJ2-3; 11 bases are a match to TRBD2. CDR1 SGHNT and CDR2 YYREEE come from the germline V gene (reference sequence). Losses at the gene ends were 1 base for V and 6 bases for J; bases not matched to a gene: 4. The CDR3 has 15 residues. The CDR3 loop reads CASSLPGTSGDTQYF. CDR3 coding DNA: TGTGCCAGCAGCTTGCCCGGGACTAGCGGTGATACGCAGTATTTT.

The rearrangement uses TRBV4-2 and TRBJ1-5; 7 nucleotides agree with TRBD1. This CDR3 contains 16 residues. Trimming at V came to 0 bases and at J to 10 bases, leaving 12 bases not matched to a gene. The germline CDR1 and CDR2 sequences are LGHNA and YNFKEQ. CDR3 nucleotides: TGTGCCAGCAGCCAAGAAGGCGGACAGGTGCCCCGACCCCAGCATTTT. Translating it yields CASSQEGGQVPRPQHF.

The chain carries TRBV10-3 and TRBJ2-1; 9 bases line up with TRBD2. After removal of 0 bases from V and 10 bases from J, the junction contained 4 bases not matched to a gene. The CDR3 covers 14 residues. The germline gives CDR1 ENHRY, CDR2 SYGVKD. The CDR3 sequence is CAISESTSGGEQFF. For the CDR3, the DNA is TGTGCCATCAGTGAGTCGACTAGCGGAGGCGAGCAGTTCTTC.

The chain uses TRBV6-4 and TRBJ2-2, with TRBD2 as a possible D gene (5 bases). The V end was cut by 0 bases, the J end by 1 base, with 9 bases between. Germline CDR1 MRHNA, CDR2 SNTAGT. This CDR3 comprises 16 residues. The chain's CDR3 is CASSDSSGLNTGELFF. The CDR3 nucleotides read TGTGCCAGCAGTGACTCAAGCGGTCTGAACACCGGGGAGCTGTTTTTT.

The chain has TRBV7-2 and TRBJ2-5, with no clear D. CDR3 length equals 15 residues. Germline V gives CDR1 SGHTA, CDR2 FQGNSA. V lost 5 bases to trimming and J lost 0 bases, with 13 bases between them. CDR3 loop: CASSTAVGYQETQYF. CDR3 in DNA: TGTGCCAGCAGCACCGCCGTGGGGTACCAAGAGACCCAGTACTTC.

This sequence joins TRBV5-1 and TRBJ1-2; tentatively, D is TRBD1 (5 bases). Germline V gene data show CDR1 as SGHRS and CDR2 as YFSETQ. The CDR3 runs to 14 residues. V was clipped by 4 bases and J by 9 bases, with 19 bases between them. The CDR3 loop is CASSPGSAQARYTF. The CDR3 coding sequence is TGCGCCAGCAGCCCCGGGTCTGCACAGGCACGCTACACCTTC.

This sequence joins TRBV27 and TRBJ1-5, with D uncertain. Trimming took off 3 bases at V and 6 bases at J, with 15 bases between the two ends. The CDR3 is 15 amino acids. CDR1 is MNHEY, CDR2 SMNVEV, per germline (reference sequence). The CDR3 region is CASSFSYNSGQPQHF. The CDR3 DNA reads TGTGCCAGCAGTTTTTCCTACAATTCCGGTCAGCCCCAGCATTTT.

V usage is TRBV18 and J usage is TRBJ2-1; TRBD2 agrees at 9 bases. Germline V CDR1 and CDR2: KGHSH, LQKENI. V trimming: 0 bases; J trimming: 5 bases; junction bases outside the gene matches: 5. This CDR3 has 16 residues. As DNA, the CDR3 is TGTGCCAGCTCACCACCGGGCCTAGCGGGAAACAATGAGCAGTTCTTC. Translating gives CASSPPGLAGNNEQFF.

This rearrangement joins TRBV19 to TRBJ1-1, with a possible D match to TRBD1 (6 bases). Germline-derived CDR1 and CDR2 are LNHDA and SQIVND (reference sequence). CDR3 length: 15 residues. V was trimmed by 3 bases and J by 0 bases, leaving 11 bases between them. The CDR3 DNA reads as TGTGCCAGTAGTATCGGGGGCAGCGTGAACACTGAAGCTTTCTTT. The encoded protein is CASSIGGSVNTEAFF.

J is TRBJ1-1 and V is TRBV29-1, with D tentatively TRBD1 (5 bases). The germline V gene has CDR1 SQVTM and CDR2 ANQGSEA. The CDR3 is made up of 13 amino acids. V was cut by 4 bases and J by 0 bases, with 9 bases left in between. The CDR3 DNA reads TGCAGCGTTGTGACAGACCTGAACACTGAAGCTTTCTTT. It translates to CSVVTDLNTEAFF.

The V and J genes are TRBV6-2 or TRBV6-3 and TRBJ1-2; no clear D gene. The CDR3 sequence is 15 residues long. Trimming took off 5 bases at V and 8 bases at J, with 21 bases between the two ends. The V gene's germline CDR1 is MNHEY and CDR2 SVGEGT. The CDR3 DNA reads as TGTGCCAGCAGTACCCCTAGCGGCAGGCAGACCGGCTACACCTTC. Its translation is CASSTPSGRQTGYTF.

V is TRBV28 and J is TRBJ2-1; the D gene is possibly TRBD2 (5 bases). The germline V gene encodes CDR1 MDHEN and CDR2 SYDVKM. The CDR3 is made up of 13 amino acids. Trimming stripped 6 bases from V and 9 bases from J, with 15 bases between. CDR3 loop: CASSQGRAGEQFF. CDR3 coding DNA: TGTGCCAGCAGCCAAGGCCGGGCGGGTGAGCAGTTCTTC.

The V call is TRBV19, the J call TRBJ1-5, with TRBD1 as a possible D gene (5 bases). The CDR3 is 13 residues long. Germline values: CDR1 LNHDA, CDR2 SQIVND (reference sequence). V was pared by 10 bases and J by 4 bases, with 14 bases between. The CDR3 DNA sequence: TGTGCCACCGACGTGGGGGGGAATCAGCCCCAGCATTTT. Protein: CATDVGGNQPQHF.

The V call is TRBV30, the J call TRBJ1-1; TRBD1 might be the D (5 bases). Germline CDR1 and CDR2: GTSNPN and SVGIG (reference sequence). Trimming pared 3 bases from V and 1 base from J, leaving 9 bases between. The CDR3 totals 13 residues. The CDR3 here is CAWRQGRNTEAFF. In DNA form, the CDR3 reads TGTGCCTGGAGGCAGGGAAGGAACACTGAAGCTTTCTTT.

This rearrangement joins TRBV30 to TRBJ2-3; 7 bases are a match to TRBD2. Germline lookup yields CDR1 GTSNPN and CDR2 SVGIG (reference sequence). The V gene end was trimmed by 0 bases and the J gene end by 5 bases; junction bases not matched to a gene: 5. The CDR3 is made up of 14 amino acids. The CDR3 DNA is TGTGCCTGGAGTGTCACAGGCGGGAGAGATACGCAGTATTTT. Translation gives CAWSVTGGRDTQYF.

This clone was detected once. This chain joins TRBV7-9 and TRBJ1-6, with a possible D match to TRBD1 (6 bases). The CDR3 loop spans 16 amino acids. Between the trimmed V and J ends, which lost 5 bases and 7 bases, there was a span of 18 bases. Germline V gene lookup returns CDR1 SEHNR and CDR2 FQNEAQ (reference sequence). The CDR3 DNA sequence: TGTGCCAGCAGCCCGAGGGGCACAGGGCGGAATTCACCCCTCCACTTT. Residues: CASSPRGTGRNSPLHF.